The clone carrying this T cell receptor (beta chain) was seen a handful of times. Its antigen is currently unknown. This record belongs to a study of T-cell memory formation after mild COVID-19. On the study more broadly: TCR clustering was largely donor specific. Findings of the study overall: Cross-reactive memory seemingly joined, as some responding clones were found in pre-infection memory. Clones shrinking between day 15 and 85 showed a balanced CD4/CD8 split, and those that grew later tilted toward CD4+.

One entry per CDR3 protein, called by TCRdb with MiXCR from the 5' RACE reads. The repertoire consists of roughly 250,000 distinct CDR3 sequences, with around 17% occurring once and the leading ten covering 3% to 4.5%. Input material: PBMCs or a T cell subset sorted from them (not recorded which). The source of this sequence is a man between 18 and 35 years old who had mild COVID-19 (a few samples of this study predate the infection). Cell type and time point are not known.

CDR3 sequence reads: CASSIQTATDTQYF. CDR3 sequence (DNA): TGTGCCAGCAGCATCCAGACAGCCACAGATACGCAGTATTTT. The chain links TRBV7-9 to TRBJ2-3; D perhaps matches TRBD1 (5 bases). Deletions cut 5 bases from V and 2 bases from J, with 11 bases between. Germline CDR1 is SEHNR and CDR2 is FQNEAQ (reference sequence). The CDR3 has 14 amino acids.